Below, one TCR beta chain is given with its context. The antigen is not known. The donors were all Caucasian adults (living in Nashville, Tennessee). CD45RA-negative memory and CD45RA+ naive subsets were split from the CD4+ cells. TCRdb keeps only in-frame clones here, not all; method: immunoSEQ multiplex PCR. The profile covers some 1,100,000 clones, with 75% to 85% appearing a single time and about 0.52% taken by the ten largest. The source of the sample is a study of shared clonotypes between healthy human individuals. The study, taken as a whole, reports: Naive subsets generally exceeded memory subsets in estimated richness.

CDR1 and CDR2 (germline): SGHAT, FQNNGV. This CDR3 contains 16 residues. Trimming at V came to 2 bases and at J to 5 bases, leaving 8 bases not matched to a gene. The V gene is TRBV11-2, the J gene TRBJ2-5, with 10 bases fitting TRBD2. The sequence was collected from a man aged 18 to 35 in good health. Some clones in this sample may be carry-over from other donors' samples. Sequences were obtained from memory CD4+ T cells from PBMCs. Stated subset: CD45RA-negative fraction. The CDR3 nucleotides read TGTGCCAGCAGCTTATCTAGCGGGGGAACTGTGGAGACCCAGTACTTC. Translated, it gives CASSLSSGGTVETQYF.